This T cell receptor (beta chain) is drawn from a study of T cells in Graves' hyperthyroidism and ophthalmopathy. Study results and limitations: Median prediction lead before ophthalmopathy onset was 6.5 months with the model.

This CDR3 comprises 17 residues. After removal of 2 bases from V and 2 bases from J, the junction contained 6 bases not matched to a gene. The germline CDR1 and CDR2 sequences are KGHDR and SFDVKD. TCR beta CDR3 regions were amplified from RNA transcripts. The HTBI primer set was used in a first-round RT-PCR of the TCR CDR3. In TCRdb, the multiplex PCR reads were re-called with MiXCR into one record per CDR3 protein. The data show 700,000 or so distinct CDR3 sequences, with around 17% seen just once and approximately 8% held by the top ten. This clonotype was picked up many times. What it binds is unknown. Graves' hyperthyroidism was deemed stable absent ophthalmopathy progression within 18 months. Each diagnosis drew on symptoms, thyroxine, TRAb, thyroid ultrasound and orbital computed tomography findings.

Sequencing input: blood. The rearrangement links TRBV24-1 to TRBJ2-5; the match to TRBD2 covers 11 bases. The source of this sequence is a young man with Graves' hyperthyroidism. CDR3 protein: CATSDSPGLAVQETQYF. CDR3 in DNA: TGTGCCACCAGTGATTCCCCGGGACTAGCGGTACAAGAGACCCAGTACTTC.